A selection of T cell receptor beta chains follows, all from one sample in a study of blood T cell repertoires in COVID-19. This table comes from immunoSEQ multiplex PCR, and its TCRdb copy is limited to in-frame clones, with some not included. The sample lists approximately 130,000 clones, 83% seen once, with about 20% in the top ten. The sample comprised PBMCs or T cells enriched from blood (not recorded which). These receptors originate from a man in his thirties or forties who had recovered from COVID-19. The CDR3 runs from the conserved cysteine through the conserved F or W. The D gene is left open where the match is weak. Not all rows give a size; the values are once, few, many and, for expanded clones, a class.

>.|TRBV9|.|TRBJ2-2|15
TGTGCCAGCAGCGCCATTGCGACTCACACCGGGGAGCTGTTTTTT
CASSAIATHTGELFF
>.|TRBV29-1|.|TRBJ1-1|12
TGCAGCGTTGAAAAAAGCGGGCATGAAGCTTTCTTT
CSVEKSGHEAFF
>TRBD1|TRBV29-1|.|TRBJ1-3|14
TGCAGCGTTGAAGAGGACAGGGCTGGAAACACCATATATTTT
CSVEEDRAGNTIYF
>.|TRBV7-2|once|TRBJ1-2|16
TGTGCCAGCAGCTTAGATGCAATGGGCAGGGTCTATGGCTACACCTTC
CASSLDAMGRVYGYTF
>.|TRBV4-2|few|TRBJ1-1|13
TGTGCCAGCAGCCAATTTGACAGGCCTGAAGCTTTCTTT
CASSQFDRPEAFF
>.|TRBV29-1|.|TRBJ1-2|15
TGCAGCGTTGGGGGCGCTGGCGAGCGGGACGGTGGCTACACCTTC
CSVGGAGERDGGYTF
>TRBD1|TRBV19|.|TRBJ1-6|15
TGTGCCAGTAGTACCTGGACAGGGCCGAATTCACCCCTCCACTTT
CASSTWTGPNSPLHF
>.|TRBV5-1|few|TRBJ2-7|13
TGCGCCAGCAGTGCAGGGGGGATCTACGAGCAGTACTTC
CASSAGGIYEQYF
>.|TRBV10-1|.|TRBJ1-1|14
TGCGCCAGCAGCGCGGTTAGGGGTGGCGCTGAAGCTTTCTTT
CASSAVRGGAEAFF
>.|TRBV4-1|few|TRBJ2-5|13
TGCGCCAGCAGCCGTTACAGGGATGAGACCCAGTACTTC
CASSRYRDETQYF
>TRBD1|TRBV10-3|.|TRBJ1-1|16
TGTGCCATCGGAGAGGGGTCAGGGGGCTTGAACACTGAAGCTTTCTTT
CAIGEGSGGLNTEAFF
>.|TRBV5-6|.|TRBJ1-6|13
TGTGCCAGCAGCTTGACATGGAATTCACCCCTCCACTTT
CASSLTWNSPLHF
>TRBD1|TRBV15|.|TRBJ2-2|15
TGTGCCACCAGTCCCGGGACAGGGGTAACCGGGGAGCTGTTTTTT
CATSPGTGVTGELFF
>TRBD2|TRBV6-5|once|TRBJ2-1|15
TGTGCCAGCAGTTCTGGGGGACTAGCATTCAATGAGCAGTTCTTC
CASSSGGLAFNEQFF
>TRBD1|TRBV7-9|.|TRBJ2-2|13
TGTGCCAGCAGCCGGACAGGGGCAGGGGAGCTGTTTTTT
CASSRTGAGELFF
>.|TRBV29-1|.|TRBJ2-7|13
TGCAGCGTTGGGGCTAGCAGCTCCTACGAGCAGTACTTC
CSVGASSSYEQYF
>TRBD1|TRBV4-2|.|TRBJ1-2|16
TGTGCCAGCAGCCAAGGAGCACTTGGGACAGTCTATGGCTACACCTTC
CASSQGALGTVYGYTF
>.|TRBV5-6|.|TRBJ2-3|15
TGTGCCAGCAGCTTAGGGAAGGGGGTATCAGATACGCAGTATTTT
CASSLGKGVSDTQYF
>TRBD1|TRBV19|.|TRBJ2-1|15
TGTGCCAGTAGTATTTGGGACAGGGGTGAAAGTGAGCAGTTCTTC
CASSIWDRGESEQFF
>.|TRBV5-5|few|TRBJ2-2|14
TGTGCCAGCAGCTTGGAAGAGGAGTTGGGGGAGCTGTTTTTT
CASSLEEELGELFF
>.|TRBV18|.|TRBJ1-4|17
TGTGCCAGCTCACCAGCAGCCTCCCAAGGGGCTAATGAAAAACTGTTTTTT
CASSPAASQGANEKLFF
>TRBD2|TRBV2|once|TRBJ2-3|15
TGTGCCAGCTTGAGCGGGACTATCAGCACAGATACGCAGTATTTT
CASLSGTISTDTQYF
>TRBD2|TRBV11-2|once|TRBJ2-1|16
TGTGCCAGCAGCTTGAGGGGTCCGGGAGGGTACAATGAGCAGTTCTTC
CASSLRGPGGYNEQFF
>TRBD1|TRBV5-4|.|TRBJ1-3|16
TGTGCCAGCAGCTTTAGTTGGGACAGCTCTGGAAACACCATATATTTT
CASSFSWDSSGNTIYF
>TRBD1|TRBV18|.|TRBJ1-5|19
TGTGCCAGCTCACCAGGAACTGGCCAGGGGGCTTACAGGGATCAGCCCCAGCATTTT
CASSPGTGQGAYRDQPQHF
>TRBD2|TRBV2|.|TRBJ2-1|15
TGTGCCAGCAGTGATTGGCTAGCGGAGAACAATGAGCAGTTCTTC
CASSDWLAENNEQFF
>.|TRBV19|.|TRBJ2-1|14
TGTGCCAGTAGTAAACAGGGAAGGTACAATGAGCAGTTCTTC
CASSKQGRYNEQFF
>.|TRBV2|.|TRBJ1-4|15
TGTGCCAGCAGTGCCTCTCGCGGAGCCATGATAGAACTGTTTTTT
CASSASRGAMIELFF
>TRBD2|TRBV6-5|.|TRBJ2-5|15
TGTGCCAGCACCCAGACGTGGGGAGGGCGGGAGACCCAGTACTTC
CASTQTWGGRETQYF
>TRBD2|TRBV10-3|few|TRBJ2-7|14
TGTGCCATCAGTGAAAGCGGGAGGGCCTACGAGCAGTACTTC
CAISESGRAYEQYF
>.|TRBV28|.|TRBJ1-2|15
TGTGCCAGCAGTTTACCGCAGGGCAGAGGCTATGGCTACACCTTC
CASSLPQGRGYGYTF
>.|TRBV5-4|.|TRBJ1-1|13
TGTGCCAGCAGCGAAACAGGGAGTACTGAAGCTTTCTTT
CASSETGSTEAFF
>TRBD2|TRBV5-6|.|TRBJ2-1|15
TGTGCCAGCCGGCGGTTAGCGGGAGGGGTGAATGAGCAGTTCTTC
CASRRLAGGVNEQFF
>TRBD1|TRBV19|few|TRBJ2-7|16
TGTGCCAGTAGTATATTACCGGGACAGGGGTCCTACGAGCAGTACTTC
CASSILPGQGSYEQYF
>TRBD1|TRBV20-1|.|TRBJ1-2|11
TGCAGTGCCGACAGGGTTGATGGCTACACCTTC
CSADRVDGYTF
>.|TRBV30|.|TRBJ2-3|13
TGTGCCTGGAGCGACAGCTTCACAGATACGCAGTATTTT
CAWSDSFTDTQYF
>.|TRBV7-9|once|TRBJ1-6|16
TGTGCCAGCAGCTTAGGTCCGGTCCCCAATAATTCACCCCTCCACTTT
CASSLGPVPNNSPLHF
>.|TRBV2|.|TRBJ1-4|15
TGTGCCAGCAGTGTAGACAGGACAACTAATGAAAAACTGTTTTTT
CASSVDRTTNEKLFF
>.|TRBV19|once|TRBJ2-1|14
TGTGCCAGTAGTCCCGAGGAGGAAATGAATGAGCAGTTCTTC
CASSPEEEMNEQFF
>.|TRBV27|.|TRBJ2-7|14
TGTGCCAGCAGTTTCAGGACTGGGAGCTACGAGCAGTACTTC
CASSFRTGSYEQYF
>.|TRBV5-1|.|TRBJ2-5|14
TGCGCCAGCAGCTGGGGCGGCGGGGAAGAGACCCAGTACTTC
CASSWGGGEETQYF
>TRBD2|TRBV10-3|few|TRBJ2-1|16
TGTGCCATCACCAGTCATCCGGGACTAGCGGACAATGAGCAGTTCTTC
CAITSHPGLADNEQFF
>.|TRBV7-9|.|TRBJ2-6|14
TGTGCCAGCAGCTCTCTATCTGGGGCCAACGTCCTGACTTTC
CASSSLSGANVLTF
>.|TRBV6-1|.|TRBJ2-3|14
TGTGCCAGCAGTGATGCTAGCGTCACAGATACGCAGTATTTT
CASSDASVTDTQYF
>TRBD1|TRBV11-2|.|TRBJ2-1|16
TGTGCCAGCAGCTTAGGCATGGGACAGATCTACAATGAGCAGTTCTTC
CASSLGMGQIYNEQFF
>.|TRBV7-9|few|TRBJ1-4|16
TGTGCCAGCAGCCCCGGGGAGACCGCAACTAATGAAAAACTGTTTTTT
CASSPGETATNEKLFF
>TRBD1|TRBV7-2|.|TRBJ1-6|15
TGTGCCAGCAGCGTTGACAGGGTTCAAAATTCACCCCTCCACTTT
CASSVDRVQNSPLHF
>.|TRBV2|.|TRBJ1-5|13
TGTGCCAGCAGCTGGGGGGAGAATCAGCCCCAGCATTTT
CASSWGENQPQHF
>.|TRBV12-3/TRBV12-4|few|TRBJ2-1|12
TGTGCCAGCAGCCCCCTAGGAGTCGAGCAGTTCTTC
CASSPLGVEQFF
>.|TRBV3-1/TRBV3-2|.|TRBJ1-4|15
TGTGCCAGCAGCCCCCAGGGTGCAACTAATGAAAAACTGTTTTTT
CASSPQGATNEKLFF
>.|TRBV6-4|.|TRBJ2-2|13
TGTGCCAGCAGCGGTGAGAACACCGGGGAGCTGTTTTTT
CASSGENTGELFF
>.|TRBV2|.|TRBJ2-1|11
TGTGCCAGCAGCCCCGGGGATGAGCAGTTCTTC
CASSPGDEQFF
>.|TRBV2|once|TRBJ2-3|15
TGTGCCAGCAGTCTGGCGGGGTCGCGCACAGATACGCAGTATTTT
CASSLAGSRTDTQYF
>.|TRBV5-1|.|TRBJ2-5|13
TGCGCCAGCAGCGCACAAATCCAAGAGACCCAGTACTTC
CASSAQIQETQYF